These 22 T cell receptor beta chains were all obtained from the same sample, sequenced in a study of T cells after yellow fever vaccination. TCRdb analysed the 5' RACE reads with MiXCR anew, one entry per CDR3 protein. The sample consists of approximately 300,000 distinct CDR3 sequences, 8% to 10% of them appearing once. This specimen consisted of PBMCs, obtained on the day of the first yellow fever vaccination. The source is a young man who received the YFV17D yellow fever vaccine.

Only a few counts were recorded for this clonotype. The J gene is TRBJ1-6, the V gene TRBV5-1, with TRBD1 as a possible D gene (5 bases). Trimming left V 2 bases short and J 10 bases short, with 19 bases between. Germline V gene sequence: CDR1 SGHRS, CDR2 YFSETQ. CDR3 length: 16 amino acids. The CDR3 DNA reads as TGCGCCAGCAGCTTCGACTCTAGGCAGGGAGGGTCACCCCTCCACTTT. Translation: CASSFDSRQGGSPLHF.

The chain combines TRBV5-5 with TRBJ1-3, with a possible D match to TRBD1 (5 bases). V lost 1 base, J lost 2 bases, and 13 bases lay in between. Per the germline V gene, CDR1 is SGHKS and CDR2 is YYEKEE (reference sequence). The CDR3 contains 16 residues. Written as DNA, the CDR3 is TGTGCCAGCAGCTTGTATCTAGCAGGGACTGGAAACACCATATATTTT. It codes for CASSLYLAGTGNTIYF.

This clonotype was observed a few times. The rearrangement uses TRBV20-1 and TRBJ2-2; no definite D call. This CDR3 spans 12 amino acids. The V end was cut by 2 bases, the J end by 4 bases, with 5 bases between. CDR1 is DFQATT and CDR2 is SNEGSKA in the germline V gene (reference sequence). The CDR3 nucleotides read TGCAGTGCTAGACAGCTCACCGGGGAGCTGTTTTTT. This translates into CSARQLTGELFF.

This sequence joins TRBV29-1 and TRBJ1-1, with no clear D. The germline gives CDR1 SQVTM, CDR2 ANQGSEA. The CDR3 loop spans 11 amino acids. V shed 4 bases and J shed 12 bases, with 15 bases lying between them. The CDR3, as DNA: TGCAGCGTTGGCTCGAGGGAGAATCCTTTCTTT. Encoded protein: CSVGSRENPFF. Full variable domain (missing parts from reference TRBV29-1 and TRBJ1-1): SAVISQKPSRDICQRGTSLTIQCQVDSQVTMMFWYRQQPGQSLTLIATANQGSEATYESGFVIDKFPISRPNLTFSTLTVSNMSPEDSSIYLCSVGSRENPFFGQGTRLTVV.

This clonotype was counted many times. Here the CDR3 DNA reads TGTGCCAGTTTTATCGGTGGGTCCGGGTCCTACAATGAGCAGTTCTTC. Its protein is CASFIGGSGSYNEQFF. The genes are TRBV12-3 or TRBV12-4 and TRBJ2-1, with unresolved D. The CDR3 has 16 residues. The V gene lost 9 bases and the J gene lost 1 base, with 19 bases spanning the gap.

The chain employs TRBV5-1 and TRBJ1-3; 7 bases agree with TRBD1. V was clipped by 3 bases and J by 4 bases; unmatched bases: 7. The CDR3 totals 15 residues. Per the germline V gene, CDR1 is SGHRS and CDR2 is YFSETQ. CDR3 protein: CASSYAGGIGNTIYF. The CDR3 nucleotides read TGCGCCAGCAGCTATGCAGGGGGAATCGGAAACACCATATATTTT.

This clonotype was picked up a small number of times. This sequence joins TRBV5-4 and TRBJ2-2, with D perhaps being TRBD1 or TRBD2 (5 bases each). V was pared by 0 bases and J by 3 bases, with 12 bases between. This CDR3 spans 16 amino acids. Germline assignment: CDR1 SGHNT and CDR2 YYREEE (reference sequence). As DNA, the CDR3 is TGTGCCAGCAGCTTGGGGGACCCATCCTACACCGGGGAGCTGTTTTTT. Its translation: CASSLGDPSYTGELFF.

This clonotype has just a few counts. The chain combines TRBV7-2 with TRBJ2-3; D unresolved. Germline loops: CDR1 SGHTA, CDR2 FQGNSA. Trimming removed 6 bases at V and 4 bases at J, with 11 bases between. This CDR3 has 13 amino acids. CDR3 region: CASSSQAADTQYF. CDR3 in DNA: TGTGCCAGCAGTTCCCAGGCCGCAGATACGCAGTATTTT.

This clonotype was observed at least ten times. The chain recombines TRBV5-1 with TRBJ2-5; the D gene is possibly TRBD2 (6 bases). This CDR3 spans 14 amino acids. From germline, CDR1 is SGHRS and CDR2 YFSETQ. Trimming shortened V by 6 bases and J by 2 bases, and 14 bases separated the two germline ends. The DNA of the CDR3 is TGCGCCAGCAAAACGGGACTTCAACAAGAGACCCAGTACTTC. Its protein is CASKTGLQQETQYF.

The V call is TRBV4-1, the J call TRBJ1-1, with no clear D. Per the germline V gene, CDR1 is MGHRA and CDR2 is YSYEKL. The V and J ends lost 3 bases and 2 bases respectively, with 19 bases between them. The CDR3 is made up of 17 amino acids. CDR3 nucleotide sequence: TGCGCCAGCAGCCACGCGGGAGGGAAGAAAGGCAACACTGAAGCTTTCTTT. It translates to CASSHAGGKKGNTEAFF.

V usage is TRBV4-3 and J usage is TRBJ2-1, with TRBD2 matching over 8 bases. Germline V gene data show CDR1 as LGHNA and CDR2 as YSLEER. This CDR3 contains 17 residues. Trimming took 4 bases from V and 0 from J; bases not matched to a gene: 8. In DNA form, the CDR3 reads TGCGCCAGCAGCCCAGTTTTCGGGGGGGTCTCCTACAATGAGCAGTTCTTC. Translating it yields CASSPVFGGVSYNEQFF.

This chain links TRBV11-3 with TRBJ2-3; TRBD2 matches at 8 bases. The CDR3 is 13 amino acids. The V and J ends lost 3 bases and 9 bases, in that order; junction bases with no gene match: 5. CDR1 and CDR2 (germline): SGHNT, YENEEA. CDR3 region: CASSLIAGRTQYF. For the CDR3, the DNA is TGTGCCAGCAGCTTGATAGCGGGGCGGACGCAGTATTTT.

This sequence joins TRBV3-1 and TRBJ1-2; D gene uncertain. The V gene's germline CDR1 is LGHDT and CDR2 YNNKEL (reference sequence). The CDR3 loop spans 14 amino acids. V gave up 1 base and J gave up 3 bases, with 9 bases separating them. CDR3 region: CASSQVRGYYGYTF. The CDR3 DNA follows: TGTGCCAGCAGCCAAGTCCGCGGGTACTATGGCTACACCTTC.

This clonotype was seen repeatedly, ten times or more. The V call is TRBV20-1, the J call TRBJ2-3, with D unclear. With 6 bases removed from V and 3 bases from J, the gap between germline ends came to 10 bases. This CDR3 spans 12 amino acids. The germline V gene encodes CDR1 DFQATT and CDR2 SNEGSKA (reference sequence). As DNA, the CDR3 is TGCAGTGCCCTTACCCGGACAGATACGCAGTATTTT. Its translation: CSALTRTDTQYF.

This clonotype was recorded a few times. This chain uses TRBV6-2 or TRBV6-3 with TRBJ2-3; 7 bases map to TRBD1. CDR1 and CDR2 from the germline V gene are MNHEY and SVGEGT. V lost 6 bases and J lost 2; bases outside the gene matches: 8. This CDR3 is 15 amino acids long. CDR3 sequence reads: CASSRGTATTDTQYF. Written as DNA, the CDR3 is TGTGCCAGCAGCCGAGGGACAGCGACCACAGATACGCAGTATTTT.

CDR3 nucleotide sequence: TGCGCCAGCAGCCTAAGCGGGGCACCGGGCACAGATACGCAGTATTTT. Encoded protein: CASSLSGAPGTDTQYF. J is TRBJ2-3 and V is TRBV4-1, with 7 bases identical to TRBD2. Germline loops: CDR1 MGHRA, CDR2 YSYEKL. V was pared by 4 bases and J by 1 base, with 8 bases of the junction left unmatched. The CDR3 sequence is 16 residues long.

The chain carries TRBV5-1 and TRBJ2-7, with 9 bases fitting TRBD2. V shed 4 bases, J shed 5 bases, and the junction held 10 bases outside the gene matches. The CDR3 is made up of 15 amino acids. Germline V gene lookup returns CDR1 SGHRS and CDR2 YFSETQ. This CDR3 is CASSPLRAGGHEQYF. CDR3 nucleotides: TGCGCCAGCAGCCCCTTACGAGCGGGGGGCCACGAGCAGTACTTC.

This sequence joins TRBV15 and TRBJ2-3, with D maybe TRBD1 (6 bases). The CDR3 covers 13 residues. Deletions cut 6 bases from V and 2 bases from J, with 9 bases between. Germline loops: CDR1 LNHNV, CDR2 YYDKDF (reference sequence). This CDR3 reads CATRRDNTDTQYF. CDR3 sequence (DNA): TGTGCCACCAGACGGGACAACACAGATACGCAGTATTTT.

This clonotype was counted only a few times. The rearrangement joins TRBV14 to TRBJ2-2; the D is unclear. The CDR3 spans 13 residues. Germline V gives CDR1 SGHDN, CDR2 FVKESK. V gave up 5 bases and J gave up 4 bases, with 8 bases separating them. The CDR3 DNA follows: TGTGCCAGCAGCACAGTGCTCACCGGGGAGCTGTTTTTT. It codes for CASSTVLTGELFF.

The gene calls are TRBV20-1 and TRBJ1-2, with D possibly TRBD1 on 5 matching bases. CDR1 is DFQATT and CDR2 is SNEGSKA in the germline V gene (reference sequence). CDR3 length: 12 amino acids. V was shortened by 5 bases and J by 4 bases, with 11 bases between the two germline ends. The CDR3 coding sequence is TGCAGTGCTCCAGGGTTAGGCTATGGCTACACCTTC. It codes for CSAPGLGYGYTF.

This clonotype was counted only a few times. V is TRBV4-1 and J is TRBJ1-2, with TRBD1 identical over 12 bases. The ends lost 3 bases at V and 4 bases at J; junction bases unmatched: 9. The CDR3 runs to 17 residues. Germline-derived CDR1 and CDR2 are MGHRA and YSYEKL. The CDR3 sequence: CASSQDAGTGGIYGYTF. CDR3 sequence (DNA): TGCGCCAGCAGCCAGGACGCCGGGACAGGGGGCATCTATGGCTACACCTTC.

In its sample, this clonotype was seen many times. The gene calls are TRBV15 and TRBJ1-2; a weak D match, TRBD1 (5 bases). Germline V gives CDR1 LNHNV, CDR2 YYDKDF (reference sequence). The CDR3 extends over 15 amino acids. Between the trimmed V and J ends, which lost 1 base and 6 bases, there was a span of 15 bases. Here the CDR3 DNA reads TGTGCCACCAGCAGAGCCGGGACCCCCGGGAATGGCTACACCTTC. As protein: CATSRAGTPGNGYTF.